This T cell receptor (beta chain) originates from a study of tumor-infiltrating lymphocytes in primary liver carcinoma. As for the study in general: Samples produced roughly 3.65 to 7.5 million productive TCRbeta reads, comparable across tissue types.

With a constant-region primer, TCR beta cDNA was made from around 520 ng of total RNA. Investigators got TCR beta libraries out of three nested multiplex PCR rounds, done with slightly modified ARM-PCR. The first two PCR rounds used TRBV1-TRBV30 primers with a Cbeta primer, approximately 9 cycles each. TCRdb re-called the multiplex PCR reads through MiXCR, storing one row per CDR3 protein. The sample lists roughly 330,000 distinct CDR3 sequences, approximately 65% seen once, with about 6% in the top ten. Overall study results and limits: In tumor-adjacent and tumor-blood pairs, overlap was lower than in tumor region pairs.

For blood RNA, unsorted whole blood served as the source, and germline DNA was extracted too. HBV chronically infected the treatment-naive patients. To note about this clonotype: Its matching antigen is unknown.

Germline CDR1 reads SGHAT; CDR2 reads FQDESV (reference sequence). Trimming pared 5 bases from V and 2 bases from J, leaving 11 bases between. The CDR3 has 14 residues. The source of this sequence is a man aged 35 to 55 with primary liver carcinoma and hepatitis B virus infection. The rearrangement joins TRBV11-1 to TRBJ2-3; D is uncertain. Sample: peripheral blood. The DNA of the CDR3 is TGTGCCAGCAGCCGGAGTCCCTACACAGATACGCAGTATTTT. This gives the protein CASSRSPYTDTQYF. Full variable domain (rest looked up from reference TRBV11-1 and TRBJ2-3): EAEVAQSPRYKITEKSQAVAFWCDPISGHATLYWYRQILGQGPELLVQFQDESVVDDSQLPKDRFSAERLKGVDSTLKIQPAELGDSAMYLCASSRSPYTDTQYFGPGTRLTVL.